This T cell receptor beta chain was observed in a study of T-cell memory formation after mild COVID-19. One entry per CDR3 protein results from TCRdb running MiXCR on the 5' RACE reads. The sample lists about 58,000 distinct CDR3 sequences; about 27% were seen once. This clonotype was observed many times. V was shortened by 6 bases and J by 10 bases, with 10 bases between the two germline ends. The germline V gene encodes CDR1 MDHEN and CDR2 SYDVKM. This CDR3 has 11 residues. What was sequenced was PBMCs or a T cell subset sorted from them (not recorded which). This clonotype was obtained from a man younger than 30 who had mild COVID-19 (a few samples of this study predate the infection). Cell type and time point are not known. This chain uses TRBV28 with TRBJ2-1; D is perhaps TRBD1 or TRBD2 (6 bases each). CDR3 coding DNA: TGTGCCAGCAGCCGCGGGACAGAGCAGTTCTTC. Encoded protein: CASSRGTEQFF.